Below, one T cell receptor (beta chain) is given with its context. The entry originates in a study of monozygotic twins with inflammatory bowel disease. The CDR3 runs 11 residues. Germline values: CDR1 DFQATT, CDR2 SNEGSKA (reference sequence). From the 5' RACE reads, TCRdb lists one entry per CDR3 protein and no DNA. The table for this sample gives 350,000 to 500,000 distinct CDR3 sequences. This receptor was taken from a human donor with ulcerative colitis or Crohn's disease, or a healthy co-twin of an affected twin (not recorded which). The sample taken for sequencing was blood. The rearrangement links TRBV20-1 to TRBJ1-1; the D call of TRBD1 rests on TCRdb alone, since no DNA is present to check it. This CDR3 is CSARDDTEAFF.